These 12 T cell receptor beta chains came from one sample sequenced in a study of cytomegalovirus exposure and HLA in healthy donors. PCR involved 60 Vbeta and 13 Jbeta primers. Method: immunoSEQ multiplex PCR; TCRdb's copy keeps in-frame clones and lacks some. This sample's table has around 46,000 clones. The specimen was PBMCs. Receptors were obtained from a woman aged 40 to 50 in good health and CMV-seronegative.

V is TRBV28 and J is TRBJ1-2, with 8 bases aligning to TRBD1. The CDR3 consists of 15 residues. J gave up 6 bases and V 5 bases, and 11 bases lay outside the gene matches. Germline V lookup: CDR1 MDHEN, CDR2 SYDVKM. DNA for the CDR3: TGTGCCAGCAGTCCTCCTCGGACAGGGAGTAATGGCTACACCTTC. Amino acid sequence: CASSPPRTGSNGYTF.

DNA of the CDR3: TGTGCCAGCAGGGTACAGGGGACGGTCACTGAAGCTTTCTTT. Its translation: CASRVQGTVTEAFF. The chain recombines TRBV2 with TRBJ1-1; 7 nucleotides align to TRBD1. Trimming removed 6 bases from V and 4 bases from J; junction bases left unmatched: 8. The CDR3 runs 14 residues. CDR1 and CDR2 from the germline V gene are SNHLY and FYNNEI.

This chain connects TRBV4-3 to TRBJ2-7; tentative D call: TRBD1 (7 bases). The germline V gene has CDR1 LGHNA and CDR2 YSLEER. Trimming removed 4 bases from V and 3 bases from J, with 22 bases in between. CDR3 length: 17 residues. CDR3 sequence: CASSPGGEQGTVYEQYF. The CDR3 nucleotides are TGCGCCAGCAGCCCAGGAGGGGAACAGGGGACCGTCTACGAGCAGTACTTC.

The rearrangement links TRBV4-1 to TRBJ2-7; D might be TRBD2 (6 bases). Germline CDR1 reads MGHRA; CDR2 reads YSYEKL. This CDR3 has 15 residues. Trimming cost V 4 bases and J 2 bases, with 15 bases left between them. The CDR3 DNA sequence: TGCGCCAGCAGCCCCGGCGGGGCAGCCGCCTACGAGCAGTACTTC. It encodes CASSPGGAAAYEQYF.

The genes are TRBV30 and TRBJ2-7, with TRBD2 matching over 7 bases. Germline values: CDR1 GTSNPN, CDR2 SVGIG (reference sequence). J lost 6 bases, V lost 4 bases, and 12 bases had no gene match. The CDR3 spans 14 residues. The CDR3 reads CAWTAGQRGVEQYF. The CDR3 nucleotides read TGTGCCTGGACAGCGGGGCAAAGGGGAGTCGAGCAGTACTTC.

The gene calls are TRBV10-1 and TRBJ2-5, with 8 bases that match TRBD1. CDR3 size: 13 residues. Germline V gives CDR1 WNHNN, CDR2 SYGVQD (reference sequence). J lost 1 base, V lost 8 bases, and 3 bases had no gene match. This CDR3 reads CASYRGIQETQYF. The DNA of the CDR3 is TGCGCCAGCTACAGGGGGATCCAAGAGACCCAGTACTTC.

The gene calls are TRBV5-1 and TRBJ2-7; the match to TRBD1 covers 9 bases. Germline loops: CDR1 SGHRS, CDR2 YFSETQ. The J segment lost 2 bases and the V segment lost 4 bases, leaving 1 base of the junction unmatched. The CDR3 runs to 13 residues. DNA for the CDR3: TGCGCCAGCAGCCGGGACAGGGCCTACGAGCAGTACTTC. This sequence encodes CASSRDRAYEQYF.

J is TRBJ1-1 and V is TRBV27; 7 nucleotides agree with TRBD1. This CDR3 has 18 residues. The germline CDR1 and CDR2 sequences are MNHEY and SMNVEV (reference sequence). Trimming cost V 3 bases and J 1 base; bases outside gene matches: 14. CDR3 loop: CASSFSLTRDSPNTEAFF. DNA of the CDR3: TGTGCCAGCAGTTTTTCGTTAACCCGGGACAGTCCGAACACTGAAGCTTTCTTT.

The chain joins TRBV9 to TRBJ1-1; D uncertain. Trimming removed 2 bases at V and 5 bases at J, with 10 bases between. The CDR3 extends over 13 amino acids. Germline V lookup: CDR1 SGDLS, CDR2 YYNGEE. CDR3 loop: CASSVQISTEAFF. CDR3 in DNA: TGTGCCAGCAGCGTCCAGATAAGTACTGAAGCTTTCTTT.

As for this clone: A junction end diverges from the germline sequence, so it may reflect a read error. This chain joins TRBV29-1 and TRBJ2-1; D is uncertain. This CDR3 is 13 amino acids long. Per germline, CDR1 SQVTM and CDR2 ANQGSEA. CDR3 nucleotides: TGCAGCGTTGAGACTTTCTCCGACAATGAGCAGTTCTTC. This translates into CSVETFSDNEQFF.

The V call is TRBV20-1, the J call TRBJ1-4; D gene unclear. V lost 0 bases to trimming and J lost 17 bases, with 10 bases between them. The length of the CDR3 is 10 residues. Germline loops: CDR1 DFQATT, CDR2 SNEGSKA (reference sequence). CDR3 nucleotides: TGCAGTGCTAGAGACTCGGGGAATTTTTTT. Its protein product is CSARDSGNFF.

The chain has TRBV7-7 and TRBJ2-7, with TRBD2 matching over 8 bases. This CDR3 contains 13 residues. V was pared by 5 bases and J by 6 bases, with 6 bases of the junction left unmatched. Germline CDR1 and CDR2: SSHAT and FNYEAQ (reference sequence). This chain's CDR3 is CASSPVREGEQYF. The CDR3 DNA follows: TGTGCCAGCAGCCCGGTCCGGGAGGGCGAGCAGTACTTC.